This is a list of T cell receptor beta chains from one sample in a study of identical twins. TCRdb reprocessed the 5' RACE reads with MiXCR, giving one entry per CDR3 protein. The table shows some 210,000 distinct CDR3 sequences, with 15% to 20% occurring only once. These data also featured in a second study, about T cells expressing NK-cell markers.

Sequencing used CD8+ T cells sorted from blood. The source is a woman younger than 35 in good health. CDR3s include the opening cysteine and the closing phenylalanine or tryptophan.

>12|TRBV5-5
CASGFPGNTIYF
>15|TRBV19
CASRVAGGGYNEQFF
>12|TRBV29-1
CSGSDSDYEQYF
>17|TRBV10-1
CASSEGLAGESTGELFF
>15|TRBV5-5
CASSFLGQRTDTQYF
>12|TRBV20-1
CSAVQGNQPQHF
>14|TRBV4-3
CASSLGTSGYEQYF
>11|TRBV29-1
CSGQGAYGYTF
>14|TRBV27
CASSLNERFYEQYF
>12|TRBV6-2/TRBV6-3
CASSYFGYEQYF
>16|TRBV11-2
CASSFLEDPLVDEQFF
>14|TRBV7-8
CASSLGGLNEKLFF
>12|TRBV9
CASSVGRGEQFF
>15|TRBV6-2/TRBV6-3
CASSYLGGSTYEQYF
>12|TRBV5-6
CASSLGRTPQFF
>18|TRBV30
CAWRGGVARTGGTGELFF
>13|TRBV7-8
CASSPDLSYEQYF
>18|TRBV28
CASTTPGGARWGQETQYF
>13|TRBV7-8
CASRRQGTDTQYF
>15|TRBV4-3
CASSQGSGGSGEQFF
>13|TRBV12-3/TRBV12-4
CASSLGAGDGYTF
>16|TRBV27
CASSLLTTSGFYEQYF
>17|TRBV11-2
CASSPRGGTSGTDTQYF
>15|TRBV20-1
CSARVEDRVNNEQFF
>19|TRBV20-1
CSASLRDYFSSKSTDTQYF
>13|TRBV12-3/TRBV12-4
CASSSFIGNEQFF
>16|TRBV5-6
CASSFWDRDVRETQYF
>16|TRBV7-9
CASSASTGGNTGELFF